This T cell receptor (beta chain) came from a study of cytomegalovirus exposure and HLA in healthy donors. Study-wide findings and caveats: Later on, an analysis tied over 15,000 TCR beta sequences to HLA alleles at 0.05 false discovery rate.

On this clone itself: Its antigen is unidentified.

The PCR had 60 Vbeta and 13 Jbeta primers. Assay used: immunoSEQ multiplex PCR; TCRdb lists only in-frame clones, some missing. This table lists 77,000 or so clones. Deletions cut 3 bases from V and 2 bases from J, with 11 bases between. CDR1 and CDR2 (germline): GTSNPN, SVGIG (reference sequence). The CDR3 length is 14 residues. This receptor was identified in a man aged 25-40 years in good health and CMV-seronegative. The V gene is TRBV30, the J gene TRBJ1-5, with D hard to call. The source material was PBMCs. This chain's CDR3 is CAWRQAGGNQPQHF. DNA for the CDR3: TGTGCCTGGAGACAAGCGGGCGGCAATCAGCCCCAGCATTTT.